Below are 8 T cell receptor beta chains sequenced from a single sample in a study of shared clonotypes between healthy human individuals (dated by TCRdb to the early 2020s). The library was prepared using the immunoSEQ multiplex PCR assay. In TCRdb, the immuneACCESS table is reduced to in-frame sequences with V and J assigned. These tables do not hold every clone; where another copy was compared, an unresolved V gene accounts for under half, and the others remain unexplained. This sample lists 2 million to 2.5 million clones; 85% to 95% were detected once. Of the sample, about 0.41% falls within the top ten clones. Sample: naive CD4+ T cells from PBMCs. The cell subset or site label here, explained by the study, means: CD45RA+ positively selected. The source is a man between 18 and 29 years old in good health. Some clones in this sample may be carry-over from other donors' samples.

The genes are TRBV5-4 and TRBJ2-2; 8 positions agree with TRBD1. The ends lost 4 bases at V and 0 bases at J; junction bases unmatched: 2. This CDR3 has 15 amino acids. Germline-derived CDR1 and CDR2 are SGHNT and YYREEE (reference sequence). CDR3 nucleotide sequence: TGTGCCAGCAGCCCGGACAGGGCGAACACCGGGGAGCTGTTTTTT. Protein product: CASSPDRANTGELFF.

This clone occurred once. The CDR3 DNA is TGTGCCAGCAGTTCCTCCCTAGCGGGGCCCTACGAGCAGTACTTC. Its translation: CASSSSLAGPYEQYF. This chain joins TRBV28 and TRBJ2-7; TRBD2 agrees at 9 bases. Germline V gene sequence: CDR1 MDHEN, CDR2 SYDVKM. The V gene end was trimmed by 4 bases and the J gene end by 2 bases; junction bases not matched to a gene: 6. The CDR3 has 15 residues.

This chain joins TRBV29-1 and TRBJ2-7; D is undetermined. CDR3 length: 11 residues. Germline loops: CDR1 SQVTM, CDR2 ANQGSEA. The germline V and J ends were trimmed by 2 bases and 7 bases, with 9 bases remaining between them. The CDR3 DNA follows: TGCAGCGTTGAATCCGGGTGGGAGCAGTACTTC. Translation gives CSVESGWEQYF.

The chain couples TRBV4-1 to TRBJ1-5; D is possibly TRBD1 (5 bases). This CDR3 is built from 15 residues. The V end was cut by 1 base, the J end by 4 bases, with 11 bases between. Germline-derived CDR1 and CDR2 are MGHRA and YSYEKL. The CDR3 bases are TGCGCCAGCAGCCAAGGGACATCGGAAAATCAGCCCCAGCATTTT. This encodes CASSQGTSENQPQHF.

The CDR3 nucleotides are TGTGCCAGCAGTAAAGGGACTAGCGGGAGAGACGAGCAGTACTTC. This gives the protein CASSKGTSGRDEQYF. The V call is TRBV2, the J call TRBJ2-7, with 14 bases fitting TRBD2. The CDR3 loop spans 15 amino acids. V dropped 5 bases and J dropped 5; count of bases not matched to a gene: 5. The germline CDR1 and CDR2 sequences are SNHLY and FYNNEI.

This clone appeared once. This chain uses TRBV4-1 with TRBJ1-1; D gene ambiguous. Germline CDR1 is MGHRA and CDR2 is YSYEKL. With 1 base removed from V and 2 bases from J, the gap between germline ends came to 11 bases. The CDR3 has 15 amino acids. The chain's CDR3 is CASSQAPRGNTEAFF. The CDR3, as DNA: TGCGCCAGCAGCCAAGCCCCGCGGGGTAACACTGAAGCTTTCTTT.

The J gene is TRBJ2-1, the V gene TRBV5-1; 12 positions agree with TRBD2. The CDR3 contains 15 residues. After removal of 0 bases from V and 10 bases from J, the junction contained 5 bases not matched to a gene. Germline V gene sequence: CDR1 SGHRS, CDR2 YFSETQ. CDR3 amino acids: CASSLELAGGEEQFF. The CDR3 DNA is TGCGCCAGCAGCTTGGAACTAGCGGGAGGAGAAGAGCAGTTCTTC.

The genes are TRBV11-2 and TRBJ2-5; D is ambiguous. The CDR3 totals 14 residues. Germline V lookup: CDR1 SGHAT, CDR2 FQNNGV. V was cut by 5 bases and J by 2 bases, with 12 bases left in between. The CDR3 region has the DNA TGTGCCAGCAGCCCCGCTTGGGGTCAAGAGACCCAGTACTTC. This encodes CASSPAWGQETQYF.